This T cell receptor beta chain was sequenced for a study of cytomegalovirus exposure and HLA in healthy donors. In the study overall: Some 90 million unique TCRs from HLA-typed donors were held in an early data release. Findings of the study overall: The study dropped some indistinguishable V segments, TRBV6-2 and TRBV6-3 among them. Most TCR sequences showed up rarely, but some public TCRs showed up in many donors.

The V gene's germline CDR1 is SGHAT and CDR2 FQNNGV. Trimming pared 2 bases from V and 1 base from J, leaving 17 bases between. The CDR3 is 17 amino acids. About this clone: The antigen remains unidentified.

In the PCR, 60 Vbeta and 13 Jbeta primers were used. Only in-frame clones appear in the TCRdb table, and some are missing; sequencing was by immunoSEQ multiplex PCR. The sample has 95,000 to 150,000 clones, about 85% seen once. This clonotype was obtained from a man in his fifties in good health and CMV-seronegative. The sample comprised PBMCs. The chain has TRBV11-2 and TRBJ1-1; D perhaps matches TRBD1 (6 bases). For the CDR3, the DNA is TGTGCCAGCAGCTTATATCGGGTGGGGGGGCGGAACACTGAAGCTTTCTTT. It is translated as CASSLYRVGGRNTEAFF.